These 10 T cell receptor beta chains were sequenced from one sample in a study of T cell responses to AZD1222 COVID-19 vaccine. Only in-frame clones appear in the TCRdb table, and some are missing; sequencing was by immunoSEQ multiplex PCR. The sample carries about 120,000 clones, 85% to 90% recorded once. The sequences come from peripheral blood, collected on day 0 of AZD1222 vaccination. These receptor sequences come from an adult in good health.

The chain recombines TRBV5-4 with TRBJ2-1; D is tentatively TRBD1 or TRBD2 (6 bases each). The CDR3 is 18 amino acids. The V and J ends lost 0 bases and 0 bases respectively, with 16 bases between them. The germline V gene encodes CDR1 SGHNT and CDR2 YYREEE (reference sequence). CDR3 in DNA: TGTGCCAGCAGCTTGGATGTTGGGGGGCCTAGCTCCTACAATGAGCAGTTCTTC. Translating gives CASSLDVGGPSSYNEQFF.

This clone was seen only once. The gene calls are TRBV29-1 and TRBJ2-3; 12 bases fit TRBD1. The length of the CDR3 is 17 residues. CDR1 is SQVTM, CDR2 ANQGSEA, per germline. Losses at the gene ends were 4 bases for V and 9 bases for J; bases not matched to a gene: 17. The CDR3 here is CSVVYAGQGAIMGTQYF. CDR3 nucleotide sequence: TGCAGCGTTGTTTATGCGGGACAGGGGGCAATAATGGGGACGCAGTATTTT.

V is TRBV4-2 and J is TRBJ2-7; tentative D call: TRBD2 (6 bases). This CDR3 is built from 15 residues. Trimming took off 2 bases at V and 6 bases at J, with 17 bases between the two ends. CDR1 and CDR2 from the germline V gene are LGHNA and YNFKEQ. DNA for the CDR3: TGTGCCAGCAGCCAAAGGGACTGGGCCTTTTTCGAGCAGTACTTC. It codes for CASSQRDWAFFEQYF.

This clone was detected only once. The chain employs TRBV9 and TRBJ1-4; D is possibly TRBD1 (5 bases). The length of the CDR3 is 15 residues. The V and J ends lost 2 bases and 5 bases respectively, with 13 bases between them. Per the germline V gene, CDR1 is SGDLS and CDR2 is YYNGEE. The CDR3 reads CASSVQGLLNEKLFF. Written as DNA, the CDR3 is TGTGCCAGCAGCGTTCAGGGATTGTTAAATGAAAAACTGTTTTTT.

As DNA, the CDR3 is TGTGCCAGCAGCGTAGCTACCGCGCGGGGTGGCTACACCTTC. It translates to CASSVATARGGYTF. The chain is built from TRBV9 and TRBJ1-2; D gene unclear. This CDR3 contains 14 residues. CDR1 SGDLS and CDR2 YYNGEE come from the germline V gene. V was trimmed by 0 bases and J by 7 bases, leaving 13 bases between them.

This rearrangement joins TRBV27 to TRBJ1-3; D gene uncertain. V was clipped by 6 bases and J by 1 base, with 1 base between them. Germline lookup yields CDR1 MNHEY and CDR2 SMNVEV (reference sequence). CDR3 length: 11 amino acids. This chain's CDR3 is CASRSGNTIYF. The DNA of the CDR3 is TGTGCCAGCAGATCTGGAAACACCATATATTTT.

This chain connects TRBV3-1 (or the pseudogene TRBV3-2) to TRBJ1-3; the D gene is possibly TRBD1 (6 bases). The CDR3 is 16 amino acids. V lost 1 base and J lost 0, with 10 bases in between. Germline V CDR1 and CDR2: LGHDT, YNNKEL (reference sequence). The CDR3 region has the DNA TGTGCCAGCAGCCAAGTGACAGGCCTCTCTGGAAACACCATATATTTT. It codes for CASSQVTGLSGNTIYF.

The chain is built from TRBV5-1 and TRBJ2-6; D not resolved. V lost 3 bases and J lost 0, with 7 bases in between. This CDR3 region has 15 residues. In germline, CDR1 is SGHRS, CDR2 YFSETQ. Here the CDR3 reads CASSSQGSGANVLTF. The CDR3 DNA is TGCGCCAGCAGCTCGCAAGGCTCTGGGGCCAACGTCCTGACTTTC.

The V call is TRBV2, the J call TRBJ2-7, with no clear D. Deletions cut 6 bases from V and 4 bases from J, with 13 bases between. The CDR3 length is 13 residues. Germline V gene lookup returns CDR1 SNHLY and CDR2 FYNNEI. CDR3 DNA sequence: TGTGCCAGCAGAGATAGTGAGCCGTACGAGCAGTACTTC. It codes for CASRDSEPYEQYF.

V is TRBV28 and J is TRBJ2-1, with a possible D match to TRBD1 (6 bases). The CDR3 is made up of 20 amino acids. Germline V gene lookup returns CDR1 MDHEN and CDR2 SYDVKM. V was pared by 6 bases and J by 8 bases, with 35 bases between. The chain's CDR3 is CASSPPRHIIRGQAVDEQFF. The CDR3 bases are TGTGCCAGCAGCCCTCCTAGGCATATAATCAGGGGCCAGGCCGTCGATGAGCAGTTCTTC.